A selection of T cell receptor beta chains follows, all from one sample in a study of PD-L1 blockade in urothelial cancer. Clones were read by immunoSEQ multiplex PCR, and TCRdb kept only the in-frame ones, dropping some. The sample has about 56,000 clones, less than 90% seen once. This specimen consisted of PBMCs, obtained around atezolizumab (anti-PD-L1) treatment. The receptors stem from a man between 65 and 85 years old with urothelial cancer. The CDR3 runs from the conserved cysteine through the conserved F or W. D genes are given only for firm matches. Size values are once, few and many counts, or a class for expanded clones, and some rows have none.

-	-	TRBV7-9	TRBJ1-2	CASSLTEIYGYTF	TGTGCCAGCAGCTTGACAGAGATCTATGGCTACACCTTC
-	TRBD1	TRBV11-2	TRBJ2-5	CASSLGQGAGNLQETQYF	TGTGCCAGCAGCTTAGGGCAGGGGGCGGGAAATTTACAAGAGACCCAGTACTTC
-	TRBD1	TRBV9	TRBJ2-6	CASSVALGQGYGANVLTF	TGTGCCAGCAGCGTGGCACTCGGACAGGGTTACGGGGCCAACGTCCTGACTTTC
-	TRBD1	TRBV5-1	TRBJ2-7	CASSTGQGPYEQYF	TGCGCCAGCAGCACGGGACAGGGGCCCTACGAGCAGTACTTC
-	TRBD1	TRBV7-9	TRBJ1-2	CASSQGQGASGYTF	TGTGCCAGCAGCCAGGGACAGGGGGCTTCTGGCTACACCTTC
once	TRBD1	TRBV6-1	TRBJ1-2	CASSELGDRYGYTF	TGTGCCAGCAGTGAATTAGGGGACAGATATGGCTACACCTTC
once	-	TRBV27	TRBJ2-7	CASSLGGYEQYF	TGTGCCAGCAGTTTGGGAGGTTACGAGCAGTACTTC
-	TRBD2	TRBV6-4	TRBJ2-1	CATSGLAGPSSYNEQFF	TGTGCCACCTCGGGACTAGCGGGGCCGAGCTCCTACAATGAGCAGTTCTTC
-	-	TRBV29-1	TRBJ1-2	CSVEAAGQYGYTF	TGCAGCGTTGAAGCCGCGGGCCAGTATGGCTACACCTTC
-	TRBD1	TRBV28	TRBJ2-7	CASSLDRGRYEQYF	TGTGCCAGCAGTTTAGACAGGGGAAGATACGAGCAGTACTTC
-	-	TRBV5-8	TRBJ2-5	CASSAAQETQYF	TGTGCCAGCAGTGCGGCACAAGAGACCCAGTACTTC
few	-	TRBV19	TRBJ2-7	CASSRRGGYEQYF	TGTGCCAGTAGTAGGCGGGGCGGGTACGAGCAGTACTTC
-	TRBD2	TRBV11-2	TRBJ2-2	CASVRRREDPGELFF	TGTGCCAGTGTCCGGAGGCGGGAGGACCCCGGGGAGCTGTTTTTT
once	TRBD2	TRBV2	TRBJ2-5	CASTSGGGQETQYF	TGTGCCTCGACCAGCGGGGGAGGTCAAGAGACCCAGTACTTC
once	-	TRBV5-4	TRBJ1-1	CASSLQGLGQGAFF	TGTGCCAGCAGCTTACAGGGTCTGGGCCAAGGGGCTTTCTTT
-	-	TRBV13	TRBJ2-7	CASSLSGGPYLYEQYF	TGTGCCAGCAGCTTATCCGGCGGCCCTTACCTTTACGAGCAGTACTTC
-	TRBD1	TRBV5-1	TRBJ1-1	CASSLGQGAVSTEAFF	TGCGCCAGCAGCCTCGGACAGGGGGCCGTTAGCACTGAAGCTTTCTTT
-	-	TRBV28	TRBJ1-2	CASSFGFQGNYGYTF	TGTGCCAGCAGTTTCGGCTTCCAGGGGAACTATGGCTACACCTTC
once	-	TRBV27	TRBJ1-2	CASTSMTTGIYGYTF	TGTGCCAGCACCAGCATGACGACAGGAATTTATGGCTACACCTTC
-	TRBD1	TRBV29-1	TRBJ2-1	CSAATGASNEQFF	TGCAGCGCAGCTACAGGGGCCAGTAATGAGCAGTTCTTC
-	-	TRBV4-1	TRBJ2-1	CASSQDWASGPYNEQFF	TGCGCCAGCAGCCAAGATTGGGCGTCTGGGCCCTACAATGAGCAGTTCTTC
-	TRBD1	TRBV7-3	TRBJ1-5	CASSFWGQSNQPQHF	TGTGCCAGCAGCTTTTGGGGACAGAGCAATCAGCCCCAGCATTTT
-	TRBD2	TRBV5-1	TRBJ2-1	CASSLGGTSGTNEQFF	TGCGCCAGCAGCTTGGGAGGGACTAGCGGGACCAATGAGCAGTTCTTC
-	TRBD2	TRBV6-1	TRBJ2-5	CASTRGNQETQYF	TGTGCCAGCACGCGGGGGAACCAAGAGACCCAGTACTTC
-	TRBD2	TRBV29-1	TRBJ2-2	CSVGDYKDTGELFF	TGCAGCGTGGGGGACTACAAAGACACCGGGGAGCTGTTTTTT
-	-	TRBV5-6	TRBJ2-3	CASSLVPGAGDTQYF	TGTGCCAGCAGCTTGGTCCCGGGAGCGGGAGATACGCAGTATTTT
-	-	TRBV5-1	TRBJ1-5	CASSLRGTGNQPQHF	TGCGCCAGCAGCTTGAGGGGCACGGGCAATCAGCCCCAGCATTTT
-	-	TRBV6-5	TRBJ1-2	CASSYTGRGKAGYTF	TGTGCCAGCAGTTACACAGGGCGAGGGAAAGCGGGCTACACCTTC
once	-	TRBV14	TRBJ2-4	CASSQDSPFLAKNIQYF	TGTGCCAGCAGCCAAGATAGCCCTTTTCTAGCCAAAAACATTCAGTACTTC
-	TRBD2	TRBV5-1	TRBJ2-3	CASRRSGGSTDTQYF	TGCGCCAGCCGACGAAGCGGGGGGAGCACAGATACGCAGTATTTT
-	-	TRBV7-8	TRBJ2-1	CASSLFAGPYNEQFF	TGTGCCAGCAGCTTATTCGCGGGGCCCTACAATGAGCAGTTCTTC
once	TRBD2	TRBV7-3	TRBJ2-1	CASSLGLANEQFF	TGTGCCAGCAGCCTGGGACTAGCCAATGAGCAGTTCTTC
-	-	TRBV30	TRBJ2-5	CASTGSLQETQYF	TGTGCCTCCACGGGGAGCCTCCAAGAGACCCAGTACTTC
-	TRBD2	TRBV6-6	TRBJ2-1	CASSYAGGENEQFF	TGTGCCAGCAGTTATGCGGGGGGGGAAAATGAGCAGTTCTTC
-	-	TRBV4-1	TRBJ1-1	CASSQEAREAFF	TGCGCCAGCAGCCAAGAAGCCAGGGAAGCTTTCTTT
-	TRBD2	TRBV19	TRBJ2-1	CASSTFSGRHNEQFF	TGTGCCAGTAGTACCTTTAGCGGGAGACACAATGAGCAGTTCTTC
-	-	TRBV6-6	TRBJ1-1	CASSPIHRRNTEAFF	TGTGCCAGCAGCCCCATTCACCGGAGGAACACTGAAGCTTTCTTT
-	-	TRBV6-1	TRBJ1-4	CASIFTGTKNEKLFF	TGTGCCAGCATTTTTACCGGGACAAAGAATGAAAAACTGTTTTTT
-	-	TRBV5-4	TRBJ2-1	CASSWVGRGTYNEQFF	TGTGCCAGCAGCTGGGTCGGGCGGGGAACCTACAATGAGCAGTTCTTC
-	-	TRBV6-5	TRBJ1-5	CASRPEAGAQPQHF	TGTGCCAGCAGACCAGAGGCGGGGGCCCAGCCCCAGCATTTT
-	-	TRBV7-8	TRBJ1-3	CASSPTRTAGNTIYF	TGTGCCAGCAGCCCTACCCGGACAGCTGGAAACACCATATATTTT
-	TRBD1	TRBV27	TRBJ1-5	CASRRLSLDRGSNQPQHF	TGTGCCAGCAGGCGCCTAAGTCTGGACAGGGGAAGCAATCAGCCCCAGCATTTT
-	-	TRBV5-1	TRBJ2-4	CASSLAADSQNIQYF	TGCGCCAGCAGCTTGGCCGCGGACAGCCAAAACATTCAGTACTTC
-	-	TRBV15	TRBJ1-1	CATSRDRAGVGTEAFF	TGTGCCACCAGCAGAGATCGGGCAGGGGTCGGGACTGAAGCTTTCTTT
-	-	TRBV6-5	TRBJ2-2	CASMKAGTGELFF	TGTGCCAGCATGAAGGCGGGAACCGGGGAGCTGTTTTTT
-	-	TRBV7-9	TRBJ2-7	CASSLEQAATYF	TGTGCCAGCAGCTTAGAACAGGCGGCTACGTACTTC
-	TRBD1	TRBV9	TRBJ2-1	CASGLTGEDYNEQFF	TGTGCCAGCGGATTGACAGGGGAGGACTACAATGAGCAGTTCTTC
-	TRBD2	TRBV4-2	TRBJ2-1	CASSPTSPAREGNEQFF	TGTGCCAGCAGCCCAACGTCTCCAGCGAGGGAGGGCAATGAGCAGTTCTTC
once	-	TRBV9	TRBJ1-2	CASSVGGRGDNGYGYTF	TGTGCCAGCAGCGTAGGAGGGAGAGGCGATAATGGCTATGGCTACACCTTC
-	TRBD2	TRBV7-6	TRBJ2-7	CASSLAGLAASYEQYF	TGTGCCAGCAGCTTGGCGGGACTAGCGGCCTCCTACGAGCAGTACTTC
-	TRBD1	TRBV10-3	TRBJ1-1	CATGQGARVF	TGTGCCACAGGACAGGGCGCTCGTGTCTTT
-	-	TRBV30	TRBJ2-7	CACWGVAQYF	TGTGCCTGCTGGGGGGTGGCGCAGTACTTC
-	-	TRBV12-2	TRBJ2-5	CASRHSTSGRDIQETQYF	TGTGCAAGTCGCCACTCGACTAGCGGGAGGGATATACAAGAGACCCAGTACTTC
-	-	TRBV5-1	TRBJ2-6	CASRRDTASGANVLTF	TGCGCCAGCCGTCGGGACACCGCCTCTGGGGCCAACGTCCTGACTTTC
-	TRBD1	TRBV2	TRBJ2-7	CASSPTGDYEQYF	TGTGCCAGCAGTCCTACAGGGGACTACGAGCAGTACTTC
once	-	TRBV5-6	TRBJ1-5	CASSLWQNSNQPQHF	TGTGCCAGCAGCTTGTGGCAGAATAGCAATCAGCCCCAGCATTTT
-	TRBD1	TRBV6-5	TRBJ2-7	CASSPGTGLPRQYF	TGTGCCAGCAGCCCCGGGACAGGCCTCCCTCGGCAGTACTTC
-	-	TRBV5-5	TRBJ2-7	CASSLLVDSSYEQYF	TGTGCCAGCAGCTTACTTGTAGACAGTTCCTACGAGCAGTACTTC